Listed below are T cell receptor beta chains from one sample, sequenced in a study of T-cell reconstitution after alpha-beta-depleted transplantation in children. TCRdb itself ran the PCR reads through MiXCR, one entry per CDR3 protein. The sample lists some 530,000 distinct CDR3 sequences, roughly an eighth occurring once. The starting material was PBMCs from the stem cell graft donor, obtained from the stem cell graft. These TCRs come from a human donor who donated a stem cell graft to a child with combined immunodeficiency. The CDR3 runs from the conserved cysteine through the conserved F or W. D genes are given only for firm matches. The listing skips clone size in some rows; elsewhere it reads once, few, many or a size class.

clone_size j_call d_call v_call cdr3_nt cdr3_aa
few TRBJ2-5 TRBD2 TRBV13 TGTGCCAGCAGCTCGTCCTGGGTTAGCGGGAGTTGGTCGCGGAAAGAGACCCAGTACTTC CASSSSWVSGSWSRKETQYF
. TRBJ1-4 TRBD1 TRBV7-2 TGTGCCAGCAGCTTACTATCGGGACAGTTCGGCGAAAAACTGTTTTTT CASSLLSGQFGEKLFF
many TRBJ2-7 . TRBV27 TGTGCCAGCAGTTCGTACGGTGAGCAGTACTTC CASSSYGEQYF
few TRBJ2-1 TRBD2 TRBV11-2 TGTGCCAGCAGGCGACTAGCGGGAGTCAGCGAGCAGTTCTTC CASRRLAGVSEQFF
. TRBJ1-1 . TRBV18 TGTGCCAGCTCACCCGGGGCGAGGACTGAAGCTTTCTTT CASSPGARTEAFF
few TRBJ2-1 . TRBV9 TGTGCCAGCAGCCTATCTCGAGGACAGAGCTCCTACAATGAGCAGTTCTTC CASSLSRGQSSYNEQFF
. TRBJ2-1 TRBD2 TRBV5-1 TGCGCCAGCAGCCCTGGACTAGCGGGGGGAAGGTCCTACAATGAGCAGTTCTTC CASSPGLAGGRSYNEQFF
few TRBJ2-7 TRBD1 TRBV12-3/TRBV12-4 TGTGCCAGCAGCCCGTACAGGGGTAAAATCCAGCAGTACTTC CASSPYRGKIQQYF
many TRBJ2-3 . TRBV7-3 TGTGCCAGCACCCTCGGGATTTCGGCATCAGATACGCAGTATTTT CASTLGISASDTQYF
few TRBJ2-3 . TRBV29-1 TGCACCTATACGGAGGGGGGCGCGGATACGCAGTATTTT CTYTEGGADTQYF
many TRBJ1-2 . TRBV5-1 TGCGCCAGCAGCCTGGATGGCAGAAACTATGGCTACACCTTC CASSLDGRNYGYTF
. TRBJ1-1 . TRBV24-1 TGTGCCACCAGTGATTCCATCGGGGCCGCTGAAGCTTTCTTT CATSDSIGAAEAFF
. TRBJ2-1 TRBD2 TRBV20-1 TGCTGTGTCCCGGGACTAGCGGGGGGGCCGTTTTCGTGGAATGAGCAGTTCTTC CCVPGLAGGPFSWNEQFF
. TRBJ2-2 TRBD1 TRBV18 TGTGCCAGCTCACCGGGGACAGACGGGGAGCTGTTTTTT CASSPGTDGELFF
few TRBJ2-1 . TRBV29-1 TGCAGCGTTAGGGACACCTGGGTCCCCTACAATGAGCAGTTCTTC CSVRDTWVPYNEQFF
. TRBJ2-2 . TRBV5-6 TGTGCCAGCAGCCGCCGCGGGTTTACCTCGAACACCGGGGAGCTGTTTTTT CASSRRGFTSNTGELFF
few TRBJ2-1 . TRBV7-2 TGTGCCAGCAGCTTAGCTCTGGTGGGGGAGCAGTTCTTC CASSLALVGEQFF
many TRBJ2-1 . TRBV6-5 TGTGCCAGCAGCATATCACCAAACAATGAGCAGTTCTTC CASSISPNNEQFF
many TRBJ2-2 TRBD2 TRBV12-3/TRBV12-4 TGTGCCAGCAGGGATAGCGGGGATGTGACCGGGGAGCTGTTTTTT CASRDSGDVTGELFF
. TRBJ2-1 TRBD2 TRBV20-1 TGCAGTGCTAGAGTTTTAGCGGGGGCCATCGACAATGAGCAGTTCTTC CSARVLAGAIDNEQFF
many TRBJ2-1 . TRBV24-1 TGTGCCACCAGTGACGGGAGTTCCTACAATGAGCAGTTCTTC CATSDGSSYNEQFF
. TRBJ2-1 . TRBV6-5 TGTGCCAGCAGTCACTATCGACACCCCGAGGTCGGGGGCAATGAGCAGTTCTTC CASSHYRHPEVGGNEQFF
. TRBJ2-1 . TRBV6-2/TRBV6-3 TGTGCCAGCAGTTACTCGGGGGGACAGCCCTACAATGAGCAGTTCTTC CASSYSGGQPYNEQFF
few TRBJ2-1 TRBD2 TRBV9 TGTGCCAGCAGCGTGGTAGGACTAGCAGCCTACAATGAGCAGTTCTTC CASSVVGLAAYNEQFF
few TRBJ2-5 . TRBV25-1 TGTGCCAGCAGTGAACAAGACTGGGAAGAGACCCAGTACTTC CASSEQDWEETQYF
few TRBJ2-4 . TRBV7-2 TGTGCCAGCAGCTTAGGGCTGCGGGCTTACATTCAGTACTTC CASSLGLRAYIQYF
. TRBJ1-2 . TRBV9 TGTGCCAGCAGCGTAGCTCCAGGGGCGGATGGCTACACCTTC CASSVAPGADGYTF
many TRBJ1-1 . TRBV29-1 TGCAGCGTTGGCAGTGGTATCGCCGGGACCCGGGGGGAAGCTTTCTTT CSVGSGIAGTRGEAFF
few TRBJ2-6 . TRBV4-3 TGCGCCAGCAGCCAAGATATTAGCTCTGGGGCCAACGTCCTGACTTTC CASSQDISSGANVLTF